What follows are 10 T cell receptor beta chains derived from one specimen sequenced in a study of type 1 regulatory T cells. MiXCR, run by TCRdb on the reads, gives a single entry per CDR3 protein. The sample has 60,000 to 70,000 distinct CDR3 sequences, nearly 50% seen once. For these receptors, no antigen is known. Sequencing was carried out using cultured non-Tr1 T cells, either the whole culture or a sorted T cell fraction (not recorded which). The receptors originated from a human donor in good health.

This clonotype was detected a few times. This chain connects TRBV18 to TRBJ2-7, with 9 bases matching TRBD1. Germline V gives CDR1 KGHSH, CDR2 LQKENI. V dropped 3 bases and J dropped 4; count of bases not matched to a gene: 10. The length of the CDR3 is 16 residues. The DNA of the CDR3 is TGTGCCAGCTCACCTCTATCCGGGACAGGGTTATACGAGCAGTACTTC. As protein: CASSPLSGTGLYEQYF. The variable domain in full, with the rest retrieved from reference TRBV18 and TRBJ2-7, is NAGVMQNPRHLVRRRGQEARLRCSPMKGHSHVYWYRQLPEEGLKFMVYLQKENIIDESGMPKERFSAEFPKEGPSILRIQQVVRGDSAAYFCASSPLSGTGLYEQYFGPGTRLTVT.

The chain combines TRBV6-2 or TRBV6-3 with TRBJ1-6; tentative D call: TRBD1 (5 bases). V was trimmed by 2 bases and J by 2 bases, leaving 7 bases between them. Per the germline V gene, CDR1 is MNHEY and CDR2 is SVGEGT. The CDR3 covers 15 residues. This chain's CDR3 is CASSYGTAYNSPLHF. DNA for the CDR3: TGTGCCAGCAGTTACGGGACGGCCTATAATTCACCCCTCCACTTT.

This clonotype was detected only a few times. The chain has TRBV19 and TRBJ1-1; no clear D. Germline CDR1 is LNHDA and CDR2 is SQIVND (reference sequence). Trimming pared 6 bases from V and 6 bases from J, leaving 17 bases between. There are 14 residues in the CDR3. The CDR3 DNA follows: TGTGCCAGTAGCACTCCTCCCCGAGGCGCTGAAGCTTTCTTT. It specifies CASSTPPRGAEAFF.

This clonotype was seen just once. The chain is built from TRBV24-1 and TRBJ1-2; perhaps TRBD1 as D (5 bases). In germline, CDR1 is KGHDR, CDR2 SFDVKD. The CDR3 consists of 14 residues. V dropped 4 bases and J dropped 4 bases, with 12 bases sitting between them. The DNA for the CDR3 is TGTGCCACCAGTGACCCCGGTAGGGGCTATGGCTACACCTTC. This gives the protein CATSDPGRGYGYTF.

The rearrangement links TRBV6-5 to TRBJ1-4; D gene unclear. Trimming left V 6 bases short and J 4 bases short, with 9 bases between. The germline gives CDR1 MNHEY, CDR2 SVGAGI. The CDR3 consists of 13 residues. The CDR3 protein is CASRGGSNEKLFF. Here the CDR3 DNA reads TGTGCCAGCAGGGGCGGTAGTAATGAAAAACTGTTTTTT.

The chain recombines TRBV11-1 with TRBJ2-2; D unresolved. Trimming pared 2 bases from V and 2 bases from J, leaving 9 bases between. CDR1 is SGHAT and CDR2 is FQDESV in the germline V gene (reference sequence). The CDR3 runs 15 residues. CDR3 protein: CASSLYDQNTGELFF. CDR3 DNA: TGTGCCAGCAGCTTATACGATCAAAACACCGGGGAGCTGTTTTTT.

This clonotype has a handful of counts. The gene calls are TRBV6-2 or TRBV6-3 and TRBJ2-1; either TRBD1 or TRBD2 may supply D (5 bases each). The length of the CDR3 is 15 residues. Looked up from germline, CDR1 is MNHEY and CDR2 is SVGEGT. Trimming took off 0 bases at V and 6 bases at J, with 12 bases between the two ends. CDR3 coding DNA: TGTGCCAGCAGTTACTCCGGGGCCATGGGCAATGAGCAGTTCTTC. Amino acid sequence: CASSYSGAMGNEQFF.

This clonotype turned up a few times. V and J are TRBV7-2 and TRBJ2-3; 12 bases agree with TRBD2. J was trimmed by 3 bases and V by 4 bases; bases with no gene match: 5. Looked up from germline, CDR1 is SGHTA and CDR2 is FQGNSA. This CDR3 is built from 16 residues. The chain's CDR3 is CASSSTSGGGTDTQYF. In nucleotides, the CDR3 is TGTGCCAGCAGCTCGACTAGCGGGGGTGGAACAGATACGCAGTATTTT.

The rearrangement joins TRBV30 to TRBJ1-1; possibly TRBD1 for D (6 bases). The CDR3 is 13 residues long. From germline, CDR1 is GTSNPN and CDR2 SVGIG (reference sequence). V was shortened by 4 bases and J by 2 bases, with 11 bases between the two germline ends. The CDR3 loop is CAWMGHLNTEAFF. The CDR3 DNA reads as TGTGCCTGGATGGGACACCTAAACACTGAAGCTTTCTTT.

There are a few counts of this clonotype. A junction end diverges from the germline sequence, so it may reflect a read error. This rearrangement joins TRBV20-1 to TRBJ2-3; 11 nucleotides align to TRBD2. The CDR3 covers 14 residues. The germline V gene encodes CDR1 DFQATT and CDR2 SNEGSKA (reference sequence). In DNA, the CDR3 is TGCAGTGCCAGAGGCCGACTAGCGGGGGATACGCAGTATTTT. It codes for CSARGRLAGDTQYF.